These 15 T cell receptor beta chains share one sample of origin, sequenced in a study of type 1 and type 2 diabetes patients. Genomic DNA was the PCR template. The TCR beta CDR3 region was amplified using 30 forward and 13 reverse primers. MiXCR, applied by TCRdb to the multiplex PCR reads, yields one record per CDR3 protein. The table records under 300,000 distinct CDR3 sequences, roughly 50% of them present only once. The sample was peripheral blood mononuclear cells (PBMCs). These receptors were obtained from a man aged 18 to 30 with type 2 diabetes.

J is TRBJ1-2 and V is TRBV5-1; no clear D. The CDR3 length is 13 residues. Trimming shortened V by 7 bases and J by 4 bases, and 14 bases separated the two germline ends. Germline V CDR1 and CDR2: SGHRS, YFSETQ. The CDR3, as DNA: TGCGCCAGCCGCCTTAGCCGAGCCTATGGCTACACCTTC. This sequence encodes CASRLSRAYGYTF. The full variable domain, its missing parts supplied by reference TRBV5-1 and TRBJ1-2, is KAGVTQTPRYLIKTRGQQVTLSCSPISGHRSVSWYQQTPGQGLQFLFEYFSETQRNKGNFPGRFSGRQFSNSRSEMNVSTLELGDSALYLCASRLSRAYGYTFGSGTRLTVV.

This clonotype was recorded at least ten times. The chain joins TRBV2 to TRBJ1-4, with D perhaps matching TRBD1 (6 bases). This CDR3 spans 16 amino acids. Trimming left V 6 bases short and J 1 base short, with 15 bases between. CDR1 is SNHLY and CDR2 is FYNNEI in the germline V gene. CDR3 amino acids: CASSWAGEETNEKLFF. The CDR3, as DNA: TGTGCCAGCAGCTGGGCAGGGGAGGAAACTAATGAAAAACTGTTTTTT.

The chain has TRBV7-2 and TRBJ1-2, with a possible D match to TRBD1 (6 bases). V dropped 4 bases and J dropped 4 bases, with 16 bases sitting between them. Germline CDR1 is SGHTA and CDR2 is FQGNSA. CDR3 length equals 15 residues. The CDR3 loop is CASSSPKTGTYGYTF. The CDR3 DNA reads TGTGCCAGCAGCTCGCCTAAAACAGGGACCTATGGCTACACCTTC. Full variable domain (outside the CDR3, taken from reference TRBV7-2 and TRBJ1-2): GAGVSQSPSNKVTEKGKDVELRCDPISGHTALYWYRQSLGQGLEFLIYFQGNSAPDKSGLPSDRFSAERTGGSVSTLTIQRTQQEDSAVYLCASSSPKTGTYGYTFGSGTRLTVV.

The rearrangement uses TRBV5-1 and TRBJ2-2; no reliable D call. The CDR3 extends over 16 amino acids. Trimming removed 0 bases from V and 0 bases from J, with 9 bases in between. CDR1 and CDR2 from the germline V gene are SGHRS and YFSETQ. This CDR3 reads CASSLGLRANTGELFF. The CDR3 nucleotides read TGCGCCAGCAGCTTGGGTTTACGTGCGAACACCGGGGAGCTGTTTTTT.

This clonotype was counted only a few times. The chain is built from TRBV5-1 and TRBJ1-1; D perhaps matches TRBD1 (6 bases). The CDR3 totals 15 residues. The V gene lost 7 bases and the J gene lost 1 base, with 17 bases spanning the gap. CDR1 is SGHRS, CDR2 YFSETQ, per germline. Here the CDR3 DNA reads TGCGCCAGCGGAAGAGGGGGTGTTTGGAACACTGAAGCTTTCTTT. This translates into CASGRGGVWNTEAFF.

This rearrangement joins TRBV20-1 to TRBJ2-7; a possible D gene is TRBD2 (5 bases). The CDR3 contains 14 residues. The V gene's germline CDR1 is DFQATT and CDR2 SNEGSKA (reference sequence). V was pared by 0 bases and J by 2 bases, with 11 bases between. CDR3: CSARDPGKAYEQYF. The CDR3 DNA reads TGCAGTGCTAGAGATCCCGGGAAGGCCTACGAGCAGTACTTC.

This clonotype was seen a single time. The chain links TRBV28 to TRBJ1-1; D possibly corresponds to TRBD1 (5 bases). CDR1 and CDR2 (germline): MDHEN, SYDVKM. V lost 6 bases and J lost 6, with 11 bases in between. The length of the CDR3 is 12 residues. The CDR3 DNA is TGTGCCAGCAGAGACATGGGACCTGAAGCTTTCTTT. Its translation: CASRDMGPEAFF.

The sample holds a few counts of this clonotype. The rearrangement uses TRBV27 and TRBJ2-7, with TRBD2 matching over 10 bases. V shed 6 bases, J shed 3 bases, and the junction held 5 bases outside the gene matches. CDR1 MNHEY and CDR2 SMNVEV come from the germline V gene (reference sequence). This CDR3 has 14 residues. The CDR3 nucleotides are TGTGCCAGCAGGAGGACTAGCGGCATCTACGAGCAGTACTTC. This gives the protein CASRRTSGIYEQYF.

This clonotype was seen at least ten times. This chain's CDR3 is CAWRKGGSGRIEQYF. CDR3 sequence (DNA): TGTGCCTGGCGCAAAGGAGGTAGCGGGAGGATCGAGCAGTACTTC. The gene calls are TRBV30 and TRBJ2-7; 10 bases agree with TRBD2. V shed 5 bases and J 6 bases; nucleotides not matched to a gene: 13. The CDR3 has 15 residues. Germline lookup yields CDR1 GTSNPN and CDR2 SVGIG (reference sequence). Complete variable domain (other parts from reference TRBV30 and TRBJ2-7): SQTIHQWPATLVQPVGSPLSLECTVEGTSNPNLYWYRQAAGRGLQLLFYSVGIGQISSEVPQNLSASRPQDRQFILSSKKLLLSDSGFYLCAWRKGGSGRIEQYFGPGTRLTVT.

The CDR3 bases are TGTGCCAGCAGCCCGACTAGCGGGGGGGCCTACGAGCAGTACTTC. This codes for CASSPTSGGAYEQYF. The V gene is TRBV7-2, the J gene TRBJ2-7; 14 nucleotides align to TRBD2. In germline, CDR1 is SGHTA, CDR2 FQGNSA. The CDR3 has 15 residues. V dropped 5 bases and J dropped 2; count of bases not matched to a gene: 2.

This chain uses TRBV2 with TRBJ2-3; D possibly corresponds to TRBD2 (5 bases). Germline CDR1 is SNHLY and CDR2 is FYNNEI. This CDR3 spans 15 amino acids. Trimming took off 1 base at V and 4 bases at J, with 12 bases between the two ends. The CDR3: CASSEGVGVPDTQYF. DNA of the CDR3: TGTGCCAGCAGTGAAGGAGTGGGAGTCCCAGATACGCAGTATTTT.

There are many counts of this clonotype. This rearrangement joins TRBV10-3 to TRBJ2-1; D is perhaps TRBD1 (5 bases). V was shortened by 0 bases and J by 6 bases, with 15 bases between the two germline ends. Germline V gene lookup returns CDR1 ENHRY and CDR2 SYGVKD. The CDR3 loop spans 16 amino acids. CDR3 DNA: TGTGCCATCAGTGAGTCGTCCAGGGTGCTAGGCAATGAGCAGTTCTTC. Protein: CAISESSRVLGNEQFF.

This clonotype was seen repeatedly, ten times or more. The J gene is TRBJ2-3, the V gene TRBV10-1; D is unclear. CDR1 WNHNN and CDR2 SYGVQD come from the germline V gene (reference sequence). The germline V and J ends were trimmed by 3 bases and 4 bases, with 5 bases remaining between them. The CDR3 is made up of 12 amino acids. DNA for the CDR3: TGCGCCAGCAGTGATCGAGCAGATACGCAGTATTTT. Encoded protein: CASSDRADTQYF.

This clonotype was recorded many times. The rearrangement links TRBV20-1 to TRBJ2-7; no definite D call. This CDR3 has 11 residues. V was shortened by 4 bases and J by 5 bases, with 9 bases between the two germline ends. Germline V lookup: CDR1 DFQATT, CDR2 SNEGSKA (reference sequence). The CDR3 DNA reads TGCAGTGCTAAGCCTCTCAACGAGCAGTACTTC. This sequence encodes CSAKPLNEQYF.

The chain combines TRBV19 with TRBJ1-1; D gene uncertain. Germline CDR1 LNHDA, CDR2 SQIVND (reference sequence). V shed 8 bases and J shed 4 bases, with 32 bases lying between them. The CDR3 consists of 19 residues. As DNA, the CDR3 is TGTGCCAGTCGAGAAAACCCCGGCCAGTCGCGGGTTGCGGGCACTGAAGCTTTCTTT. Translating it yields CASRENPGQSRVAGTEAFF.